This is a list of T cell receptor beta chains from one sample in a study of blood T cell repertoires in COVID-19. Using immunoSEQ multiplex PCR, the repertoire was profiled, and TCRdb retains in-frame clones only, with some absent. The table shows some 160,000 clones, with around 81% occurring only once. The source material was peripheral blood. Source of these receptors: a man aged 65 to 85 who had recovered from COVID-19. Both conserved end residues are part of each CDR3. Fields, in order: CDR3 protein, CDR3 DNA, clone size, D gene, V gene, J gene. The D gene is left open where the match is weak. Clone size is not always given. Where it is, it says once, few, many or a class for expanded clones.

CDR3: CASSKFSGRTHVDTQYF
DNA: TGTGCCAGCAGCAAGTTCAGCGGGCGCACACACGTGGATACGCAGTATTTT
size: NA
D: NA
V: TRBV5-4
J: TRBJ2-3

CDR3: CASNRRTSGFNEQFF
DNA: TGTGCCAGTAACCGGAGGACTAGCGGTTTCAATGAGCAGTTCTTC
size: NA
D: TRBD2
V: TRBV19
J: TRBJ2-1

CDR3: CATSTGGTEAFF
DNA: TGTGCCACCTCGACAGGGGGTACTGAAGCTTTCTTT
size: NA
D: TRBD1
V: TRBV24-1
J: TRBJ1-1

CDR3: CASSPRLEQYF
DNA: TGTGCCAGCAGCCCTCGTCTCGAGCAGTACTTC
size: NA
D: NA
V: TRBV6-6
J: TRBJ2-7

CDR3: CASSVQGYEQYF
DNA: TGCGCCAGCAGCGTACAGGGATACGAGCAGTACTTC
size: NA
D: NA
V: TRBV5-1
J: TRBJ2-7

CDR3: CSVGLARHNEQFF
DNA: TGCAGCGTTGGACTAGCGCGCCACAATGAGCAGTTCTTC
size: NA
D: TRBD2
V: TRBV29-1
J: TRBJ2-1

CDR3: CASSVSTSGRTFSYEQYF
DNA: TGTGCCAGTAGTGTCTCGACTAGCGGGAGAACCTTCTCCTACGAGCAGTACTTC
size: NA
D: TRBD2
V: TRBV19
J: TRBJ2-7

CDR3: CASSQGASGRYEQYF
DNA: TGTGCCAGCAGCCAGGGGGCTAGCGGGAGGTACGAGCAGTACTTC
size: once
D: TRBD2
V: TRBV7-2
J: TRBJ2-7

CDR3: CASSYGGPGFGELFF
DNA: TGTGCCAGCAGTTACGGCGGCCCCGGTTTCGGGGAGCTGTTTTTT
size: NA
D: NA
V: TRBV6-5
J: TRBJ2-2

CDR3: CASSIVQYNQPQHF
DNA: TGTGCCAGTAGTATAGTACAGTATAATCAGCCCCAGCATTTT
size: NA
D: NA
V: TRBV19
J: TRBJ1-5

CDR3: CASSFDREYGYTF
DNA: TGTGCCAGCAGCTTCGACAGGGAGTATGGCTACACCTTC
size: NA
D: TRBD1
V: TRBV5-4
J: TRBJ1-2

CDR3: CASSDSGRFSYEQYF
DNA: TGTGCCAGCAGTGATAGCGGGAGGTTTTCCTACGAGCAGTACTTC
size: NA
D: TRBD2
V: TRBV25-1
J: TRBJ2-7

CDR3: CASGRDRLYNEQFF
DNA: TGTGCCAGCGGCCGGGACAGGCTCTACAATGAGCAGTTCTTC
size: NA
D: TRBD1
V: TRBV6-5
J: TRBJ2-1

CDR3: CASSMQDSGNTIYF
DNA: TGCGCCAGCAGCATGCAGGACTCTGGAAACACCATATATTTT
size: NA
D: NA
V: TRBV5-1
J: TRBJ1-3

CDR3: CASSDLRDPFF
DNA: TGTGCCAGCAGTGATCTCAGGGATCCGTTCTTC
size: NA
D: NA
V: TRBV6-1
J: TRBJ2-1

CDR3: CASGHGNEQFF
DNA: TGTGCCAGCGGGCATGGCAATGAGCAGTTCTTC
size: NA
D: NA
V: TRBV4-2
J: TRBJ2-1

CDR3: CASSPSGPEQYF
DNA: TGTGCCAGCTCACCGTCTGGGCCCGAGCAGTACTTC
size: NA
D: NA
V: TRBV18
J: TRBJ2-7

CDR3: CASSFAGTRIEQYF
DNA: TGCGCCAGCAGCTTTGCCGGGACTAGAATCGAGCAGTACTTC
size: NA
D: TRBD2
V: TRBV5-1
J: TRBJ2-7

CDR3: CASSKGQSYEQYF
DNA: TGCGCCAGCAGTAAGGGACAAAGCTACGAGCAGTACTTC
size: NA
D: NA
V: TRBV10-1
J: TRBJ2-7

CDR3: CASSLQGNTEAFF
DNA: TGTGCCAGCAGCTTACAGGGGAATACTGAAGCTTTCTTT
size: few
D: TRBD1
V: TRBV2
J: TRBJ1-1

CDR3: CASSGGRGNQPQHF
DNA: TGTGCCAGCAGTGGAGGCAGGGGCAATCAGCCCCAGCATTTT
size: NA
D: NA
V: TRBV2
J: TRBJ1-5

CDR3: CASSLSPRQGAFNYGYTF
DNA: TGTGCCAGCAGTTTAAGTCCGCGACAGGGGGCCTTTAACTATGGCTACACCTTC
size: NA
D: TRBD1
V: TRBV27
J: TRBJ1-2

CDR3: CASSSGMIDNEQFF
DNA: TGTGCCAGCAGCTCGGGAATGATCGACAATGAGCAGTTCTTC
size: NA
D: NA
V: TRBV7-6
J: TRBJ2-1

CDR3: CASSLASRGYTF
DNA: TGTGCCAGCAGCTTGGCTAGTAGGGGCTACACCTTC
size: NA
D: NA
V: TRBV7-9
J: TRBJ1-2

CDR3: CAIAGQGSYEQYF
DNA: TGTGCCATCGCCGGTCAGGGCTCCTACGAGCAGTACTTC
size: NA
D: NA
V: TRBV10-3
J: TRBJ2-7